The 17 T cell receptor beta chains below all came from one sample that was sequenced in a study of blood T cell repertoires in COVID-19. Only in-frame clones appear in the TCRdb table, and some are missing; sequencing was by immunoSEQ multiplex PCR. The sample comprises fewer than 200,000 clones, under 85% of which are singletons, and 2.8% rests with the top ten. Sequencing input: peripheral blood. The receptors here all came from a man between 70 and 80 years old with acute or convalescent COVID-19.

This clone has a single count. The J gene is TRBJ1-5, the V gene TRBV4-2; D is unresolved. This CDR3 contains 17 residues. Trimming cost V 6 bases and J 0 bases, with 18 bases left between them. Germline CDR1 reads LGHNA; CDR2 reads YNFKEQ. CDR3 sequence reads: CASSLRDTRYSNQPQHF. CDR3 DNA: TGTGCCAGCAGTCTACGTGACACCCGTTATAGCAATCAGCCCCAGCATTTT.

The chain recombines TRBV5-1 with TRBJ2-4, with 15 nucleotides matching TRBD2. Per germline, CDR1 SGHRS and CDR2 YFSETQ. The CDR3 length is 19 residues. With 3 bases clipped from V and 1 base from J, the junction kept 8 bases outside the gene matches. This CDR3 is CASSSRTSGGASAKNIQYF. CDR3 nucleotide sequence: TGCGCCAGCAGCTCTAGGACTAGCGGGGGGGCCTCGGCCAAAAACATTCAGTACTTC.

This sequence joins TRBV11-3 and TRBJ2-3, with 11 bases fitting TRBD2. V lost 5 bases, J lost 1 base, and 11 bases stayed unmatched. This CDR3 contains 18 residues. The germline V gene has CDR1 SGHNT and CDR2 YENEEA. The CDR3 sequence: CASSTPSLAGGRTDTQYF. The DNA of the CDR3 is TGTGCCAGCAGCACCCCAAGTCTAGCGGGAGGTCGCACAGATACGCAGTATTTT. The variable domain in full, completed from reference TRBV11-3 and TRBJ2-3, reads EAGVVQSPRYKIIEKKQPVAFWCNPISGHNTLYWYLQNLGQGPELLIRYENEEAVDDSQLPKDRFSAERLKGVDSTLKIQPAELGDSAVYLCASSTPSLAGGRTDTQYFGPGTRLTVL.

The CDR3 protein is CASSPQGQGYTF. The CDR3 bases are TGTGCCAGCAGCCCACAGGGGCAGGGCTACACCTTC. This chain connects TRBV7-9 to TRBJ1-2; 7 positions agree with TRBD1. Germline trimming cut 5 bases from V and 8 bases from J; bases unmatched to any gene: 5. This CDR3 is 12 amino acids long. CDR1 and CDR2 from the germline V gene are SEHNR and FQNEAQ (reference sequence).

The V and J genes are TRBV18 and TRBJ2-5; the match to TRBD1 covers 8 bases. CDR1 is KGHSH, CDR2 LQKENI, per germline. The CDR3 covers 13 residues. Trimming at V came to 6 bases and at J to 4 bases, leaving 4 bases not matched to a gene. In DNA form, the CDR3 reads TGTGCCAGCTCGACAGGGGTGTTAGAGACCCAGTACTTC. Protein product: CASSTGVLETQYF.

V and J are TRBV11-2 and TRBJ1-1, with 7 nucleotides matching TRBD1. Germline-derived CDR1 and CDR2 are SGHAT and FQNNGV. There are 14 residues in the CDR3. The CDR3 region is CATTTLGTATEAFF. The CDR3, as DNA: TGTGCGACGACTACCCTAGGGACAGCCACTGAAGCTTTCTTT.

The V and J genes are TRBV27 and TRBJ2-5, with D tentatively TRBD2 (5 bases). Between the trimmed V and J ends, which lost 6 bases and 5 bases, there was a span of 16 bases. Germline V gene lookup returns CDR1 MNHEY and CDR2 SMNVEV (reference sequence). The CDR3 covers 14 residues. DNA for the CDR3: TGTGCCAGCAGCTTTAGGGCTCCGGGGGAGACCCAGTACTTC. Translation: CASSFRAPGETQYF.

This clone was observed a single time. CDR3 sequence reads: CASSLDRAEAFF. Written as DNA, the CDR3 is TGTGCCAGCAGTTTGGACAGGGCTGAAGCTTTCTTT. This sequence joins TRBV6-6 and TRBJ1-1; TRBD1 agrees at 8 bases. J gave up 6 bases and V 4 bases, and 1 base lay outside the gene matches. The germline V gene has CDR1 MNHNY and CDR2 SVGAGI (reference sequence). The CDR3 length is 12 residues.

V and J are TRBV11-2 and TRBJ1-1; 8 bases map to TRBD1. Germline values: CDR1 SGHAT, CDR2 FQNNGV. The CDR3 totals 17 residues. V lost 6 bases to trimming and J lost 0 bases; unmatched junction nucleotides: 12. For the CDR3, the DNA is TGTGCCAGCAGTCCCAGCTGGACAGGGTCCCTGAACACTGAAGCTTTCTTT. Protein product: CASSPSWTGSLNTEAFF.

The chain has TRBV19 and TRBJ2-5, with D perhaps TRBD1 (6 bases). The length of the CDR3 is 18 residues. The ends were cut back, 0 bases at V and 5 bases at J, with 22 bases in the middle. Germline V CDR1 and CDR2: LNHDA, SQIVND (reference sequence). In DNA form, the CDR3 reads TGTGCCAGTAGTATAGATCTTCTTCACAGGGTGGGATGGGAGACCCAGTACTTC. This codes for CASSIDLLHRVGWETQYF.

The rearrangement uses TRBV12-2 and TRBJ1-2; the table's D call, TRBD1, was not checked against the DNA. TRBV12-2 is termed a pseudogene. CDR3 length equals 16 residues. The CDR3 is CASRLQGWSLDDGYTF. CDR3 sequence (DNA): TGTGCAAGTCGCTTACAGGGTTGGTCCCTCGATGATGGCTACACCTTC.

The chain couples TRBV18 to TRBJ2-1, with D unclear. The germline gives CDR1 KGHSH, CDR2 LQKENI. Trimming cost V 0 bases and J 7 bases, with 7 bases left between them. The CDR3 is made up of 13 amino acids. CDR3 region: CASSPPDINEQFF. The CDR3 coding sequence is TGTGCCAGCTCACCACCCGACATTAATGAGCAGTTCTTC.

The chain combines TRBV18 with TRBJ1-1; D remains unclear. Germline assignment: CDR1 KGHSH and CDR2 LQKENI. The CDR3 is made up of 14 amino acids. V gave up 2 bases and J gave up 4 bases, with 11 bases separating them. DNA of the CDR3: TGTGCCAGCTCACCATTCCCCAGTCCCACTGAAGCTTTCTTT. This translates into CASSPFPSPTEAFF.

This chain connects TRBV3-1 (or the pseudogene TRBV3-2) to TRBJ1-2; D is unclear. The germline gives CDR1 LGHDT, CDR2 YNNKEL (reference sequence). The CDR3 runs to 13 residues. Trimming cost V 2 bases and J 4 bases, with 8 bases left between them. In DNA, the CDR3 is TGTGCCAGCAGCCAACCCGGGATCTATGGCTACACCTTC. It specifies CASSQPGIYGYTF.

This sequence joins TRBV28 and TRBJ2-1, with 8 bases lining up with TRBD1. The CDR3 extends over 19 amino acids. Per the germline V gene, CDR1 is MDHEN and CDR2 is SYDVKM. Unmatched junction bases numbered 14, after V lost 4 bases and J lost 0 bases. Here the CDR3 reads CASSSMTYGQGSSYNEQFF. CDR3 bases: TGTGCCAGCAGTTCGATGACCTATGGACAGGGTAGCTCCTACAATGAGCAGTTCTTC.

This chain joins TRBV18 and TRBJ2-1, with 16 bases matching TRBD2. This CDR3 spans 17 amino acids. The germline CDR1 and CDR2 sequences are KGHSH and LQKENI. The junction had 6 bases not matched to a gene; V was cut back by 6 bases and J by 4 bases. Here the CDR3 reads CASSPGLAGGGYNEQFF. Here the CDR3 DNA reads TGTGCCAGCTCTCCGGGACTAGCGGGAGGGGGATACAATGAGCAGTTCTTC.

The chain carries TRBV7-2 and TRBJ2-3; 8 bases fit TRBD1. This CDR3 region has 16 residues. CDR1 and CDR2 from the germline V gene are SGHTA and FQGNSA. J lost 6 bases, V lost 1 base, and 9 bases had no gene match. This chain's CDR3 is CASSLVFGQGSDTQYF. The CDR3 region has the DNA TGTGCCAGCAGCTTAGTTTTCGGACAGGGATCGGATACGCAGTATTTT. The entire variable domain, with the rest obtained from reference TRBV7-2 and TRBJ2-3, is as follows: GAGVSQSPSNKVTEKGKDVELRCDPISGHTALYWYRQSLGQGLEFLIYFQGNSAPDKSGLPSDRFSAERTGGSVSTLTIQRTQQEDSAVYLCASSLVFGQGSDTQYFGPGTRLTVL.